Presented here are 29 T cell receptor beta chains from one specimen sequenced in a study of cytomegalovirus exposure and HLA in healthy donors. Amplification used 60 Vbeta primers and 13 Jbeta primers. Repertoires were generated with immunoSEQ multiplex PCR, while TCRdb's copy carries only in-frame clones and drops some. Of 100,000 to 150,000 clones in the sample, roughly a tenth are singletons; the top ten hold approximately 4.4%. Sequenced sample: PBMCs. These receptors were taken from a young woman in good health and CMV-seropositive.

This rearrangement joins TRBV30 to TRBJ1-3; a possible D gene is TRBD1 (5 bases). From germline, CDR1 is GTSNPN and CDR2 SVGIG (reference sequence). Deletions cut 0 bases from V and 15 bases from J, with 15 bases between. There are 12 residues in the CDR3. The CDR3 loop reads CAWSVPGGGTYF. Here the CDR3 DNA reads TGTGCCTGGAGTGTACCGGGTGGGGGGACATATTTT.

This clone has only a few counts. The chain links TRBV7-6 to TRBJ2-1; D unclear. This CDR3 spans 13 amino acids. V gave up 5 bases and J gave up 9 bases, with 14 bases separating them. Germline-derived CDR1 and CDR2 are SGHVS and FNYEAQ. CDR3 bases: TGTGCCAGCAGCCCGAGACCGGGTAGTGAGCAGTTCTTC. This gives the protein CASSPRPGSEQFF.

This chain joins TRBV2 and TRBJ2-5; TRBD1 is a possible D gene (6 bases). The J call may be in error: the DNA end matches TRBJ2-7 better. The germline V gene encodes CDR1 SNHLY and CDR2 FYNNEI. This CDR3 region has 12 residues. CDR3 loop: CASSQGNNEQYF. The DNA of the CDR3 is TGTGCCAGCAGTCAGGGGAACAACGAGCAGTACTTC.

About this clone itself: A read error may produce the germline difference seen at one junction end. The chain recombines TRBV7-7 with TRBJ2-3, with a tentative D call TRBD2 (6 bases). The CDR3 covers 13 residues. Germline V lookup: CDR1 SSHAT, CDR2 FNYEAQ (reference sequence). The CDR3 bases are TGTGCTAGCAGCCGTCGGACTACTTCGGCGCAGTATTTT. Translation gives CASSRRTTSAQYF.

This sequence joins TRBV6-5 and TRBJ1-4; D gene uncertain. Trimming shortened V by 8 bases and J by 8 bases, and 18 bases separated the two germline ends. Germline V gene sequence: CDR1 MNHEY, CDR2 SVGAGI. This CDR3 is 14 amino acids long. The CDR3 sequence: CASRPAGMGEKLFF. DNA for the CDR3: TGTGCCAGCCGGCCGGCGGGTATGGGCGAAAAACTGTTTTTT.

This clone appeared a few times. V is TRBV5-6 and J is TRBJ1-2; maybe TRBD1 (6 bases). Germline V gene lookup returns CDR1 SGHDT and CDR2 YYEEEE. Trimming cost V 2 bases and J 7 bases, with 12 bases left between them. The CDR3 runs 13 residues. CDR3 sequence (DNA): TGTGCCAGCAGCTTACAGGGTTCGGGTGGCTACACCTTC. As protein: CASSLQGSGGYTF.

The CDR3 protein is CASSRVYNYGYTF. The CDR3 DNA follows: TGTGCCAGTAGTCGCGTCTATAACTATGGCTACACCTTC. This chain links TRBV19 with TRBJ1-2; no firm D call. Per germline, CDR1 LNHDA and CDR2 SQIVND (reference sequence). V lost 5 bases and J 1 base, leaving 8 bases between the germline ends. This CDR3 region has 13 residues. Combining the CDR3 with reference TRBV19 and TRBJ1-2 gives the whole variable domain DGGITQSPKYLFRKEGQNVTLSCEQNLNHDAMYWYRQDPGQGLRLIYYSQIVNDFQKGDIAEGYSVSREKKESFPLTVTSAQKNPTAFYLCASSRVYNYGYTFGSGTRLTVV.

The CDR3 loop reads CASSPTGLDEQYF. The CDR3 DNA reads TGTGCCAGCAGTCCGACAGGGTTGGACGAGCAGTACTTC. The rearrangement joins TRBV28 to TRBJ2-7; 7 bases line up with TRBD1. The germline gives CDR1 MDHEN, CDR2 SYDVKM. Trimming cost V 5 bases and J 5 bases; bases outside gene matches: 6. This CDR3 region has 13 residues.

With regard to this clone: One junction end disagrees with the germline gene, perhaps due to a read error. The chain has TRBV4-1 and TRBJ1-1; D unresolved. CDR1 is MGHRA and CDR2 is YSYEKL in the germline V gene. This CDR3 is 14 amino acids long. Here the CDR3 reads CASSHITPNPEAFF. Here the CDR3 DNA reads TGCGCCAGCAGCCACATAACTCCGAACCCTGAAGCTTTCTTT.

This clone was picked up a small number of times. This rearrangement joins TRBV2 to TRBJ2-7, with a tentative D call TRBD2 (6 bases). V lost 4 bases, J lost 4 bases, and 11 bases lay in between. Per germline, CDR1 SNHLY and CDR2 FYNNEI. This CDR3 has 13 residues. Written as DNA, the CDR3 is TGTGCCAGCAGTGCGGAGGGACCATACGAGCAGTACTTC. Residues: CASSAEGPYEQYF. Based on the CDR3 plus reference TRBV2 and TRBJ2-7, the full variable domain is EPEVTQTPSHQVTQMGQEVILRCVPISNHLYFYWYRQILGQKVEFLVSFYNNEISEKSEIFDDQFSVERPDGSNFTLKIRSTKLEDSAMYFCASSAEGPYEQYFGPGTRLTVT.

Only a few counts were recorded for this clone. This chain connects TRBV6-1 to TRBJ2-1, with 10 bases that match TRBD1. Looked up from germline, CDR1 is MNHNS and CDR2 is SASEGT. CDR3 length: 15 residues. With 2 bases clipped from V and 7 bases from J, the junction kept 5 bases outside the gene matches. As DNA, the CDR3 is TGTGCCAGCAGTGAACCGGGACAGGGGAGGAATGAGCAGTTCTTC. This sequence encodes CASSEPGQGRNEQFF.

This clone was detected only a few times. V and J are TRBV28 and TRBJ1-1; TRBD1 is a possible D gene (5 bases). The V gene lost 1 base and the J gene lost 10 bases, with 16 bases spanning the gap. This CDR3 comprises 14 residues. Germline V CDR1 and CDR2: MDHEN, SYDVKM. CDR3 nucleotide sequence: TGTGCCAGCAGTTTATTGGGAGCGGGGCGAGGAGCTTTCTTT. Amino acids: CASSLLGAGRGAFF. The entire variable domain, with the rest obtained from reference TRBV28 and TRBJ1-1, is as follows: DVKVTQSSRYLVKRTGEKVFLECVQDMDHENMFWYRQDPGLGLRLIYFSYDVKMKEKGDIPEGYSVSREKKERFSLILESASTNQTSMYLCASSLLGAGRGAFFGQGTRLTVV.

The J gene is TRBJ2-1, the V gene TRBV11-3; 8 positions agree with TRBD1. The CDR3 runs to 14 residues. Germline trimming cut 5 bases from V and 6 bases from J; bases unmatched to any gene: 6. In germline, CDR1 is SGHNT, CDR2 YENEEA. CDR3 residues: CASSITGGSNEQFF. The DNA of the CDR3 is TGTGCCAGCAGCATAACAGGGGGAAGCAATGAGCAGTTCTTC.

This clone came up a few times. V and J are TRBV5-8 and TRBJ1-4, with D unresolved. Germline assignment: CDR1 SGHTS and CDR2 YDEGEE. There are 13 residues in the CDR3. The V end was cut by 2 bases, the J end by 5 bases, with 7 bases between. DNA for the CDR3: TGTGCCAGCAGCTTCTCTCCGAATGAAAAACTGTTTTTT. Translated: CASSFSPNEKLFF.

The chain recombines TRBV11-1 with TRBJ2-7; the D gene is possibly TRBD2 (6 bases). Trimming took off 7 bases at V and 5 bases at J, with 12 bases between the two ends. Per germline, CDR1 SGHAT and CDR2 FQDESV (reference sequence). The CDR3 is made up of 12 amino acids. Here the CDR3 reads CASTETGDEQYF. The CDR3 DNA reads TGTGCCAGCACCGAAACGGGGGACGAGCAGTACTTC.

The chain uses TRBV5-5 and TRBJ2-5; the D gene is possibly TRBD1 (6 bases). Germline lookup yields CDR1 SGHKS and CDR2 YYEKEE (reference sequence). There are 14 residues in the CDR3. V was pared by 4 bases and J by 0 bases, with 10 bases between. The CDR3 bases are TGTGCCAGCAGCCGTGCAGGGGACCAAGAGACCCAGTACTTC. Amino acid sequence: CASSRAGDQETQYF.

The chain couples TRBV7-9 to TRBJ2-7, with a weak D call TRBD1 (7 bases). V lost 1 base, J lost 0 bases, and 16 bases lay in between. Germline values: CDR1 SEHNR, CDR2 FQNEAQ (reference sequence). This CDR3 is built from 17 residues. This CDR3 is CASSLGAGGLSSYEQYF. The CDR3 region has the DNA TGTGCCAGCAGCTTAGGGGCAGGGGGGCTTAGCTCCTACGAGCAGTACTTC.

This clone occurred a few times. The V call is TRBV6-4, the J call TRBJ2-3, with TRBD2 matching over 8 bases. V trimming: 9 bases; J trimming: 5 bases; junction bases outside the gene matches: 13. Germline V gene sequence: CDR1 MRHNA, CDR2 SNTAGT. CDR3 length: 15 residues. CDR3 region: CASSDRAGVLDTQYF. The CDR3, as DNA: TGTGCCAGTTCGGACAGAGCGGGAGTATTAGATACGCAGTATTTT.

V is TRBV15 and J is TRBJ2-1; D possibly corresponds to TRBD2 (6 bases). Germline assignment: CDR1 LNHNV and CDR2 YYDKDF (reference sequence). This CDR3 comprises 18 residues. V lost 0 bases and J 7 bases, leaving 22 bases between the germline ends. The CDR3 coding sequence is TGTGCCACCAGCAGAGACCCTCCTGGGCGGGGCTTGGAAAATGAGCAGTTCTTC. It encodes CATSRDPPGRGLENEQFF.

This clone was counted a few times. The rearrangement links TRBV30 to TRBJ2-2, with D possibly TRBD1 on 5 matching bases. This CDR3 is built from 14 residues. Germline V gives CDR1 GTSNPN, CDR2 SVGIG (reference sequence). Trimming removed 3 bases at V and 0 bases at J, with 8 bases between. The CDR3 nucleotides are TGTGCCTGGAGGCGGACATCGAACACCGGGGAGCTGTTTTTT. Translated, it gives CAWRRTSNTGELFF.

V usage is TRBV15 and J usage is TRBJ2-3; 8 nucleotides match TRBD1. The CDR3 is 16 amino acids. After removal of 1 base from V and 1 base from J, the junction contained 4 bases not matched to a gene. The germline CDR1 and CDR2 sequences are LNHNV and YYDKDF (reference sequence). The CDR3 DNA follows: TGTGCCACCAGCAGAGGACTACAGGGGGGCACAGATACGCAGTATTTT. It codes for CATSRGLQGGTDTQYF. Variable domain in full (rest from reference TRBV15 and TRBJ2-3): DAMVIQNPRYQVTQFGKPVTLSCSQTLNHNVMYWYQQKSSQAPKLLFHYYDKDFNNEADTPDNFQSRRPNTSFCFLDIRSPGLGDTAMYLCATSRGLQGGTDTQYFGPGTRLTVL.

This clone was detected ten times or more. The rearrangement joins TRBV4-2 to TRBJ1-4, with D perhaps TRBD1 (5 bases). Per germline, CDR1 LGHNA and CDR2 YNFKEQ. The V end lost 0 bases, the J end lost 7 bases, and 15 bases lay between the germline ends. The CDR3 runs 16 residues. The CDR3 is CASSQDPGGTLEKLFF. The CDR3 coding sequence is TGTGCCAGCAGCCAAGATCCCGGCGGGACCCTTGAAAAACTGTTTTTT.

The sample holds a few counts of this clone. The genes are TRBV28 and TRBJ2-1; a weak D match, TRBD1 (6 bases). The CDR3 length is 17 residues. V gave up 6 bases and J gave up 3 bases, with 21 bases separating them. Germline V gives CDR1 MDHEN, CDR2 SYDVKM. CDR3 DNA sequence: TGTGCCAGCAGCCCCTCGACAGGAAGCAACTACTACAATGAGCAGTTCTTC. Protein product: CASSPSTGSNYYNEQFF. The full variable domain, its missing parts supplied by reference TRBV28 and TRBJ2-1, is DVKVTQSSRYLVKRTGEKVFLECVQDMDHENMFWYRQDPGLGLRLIYFSYDVKMKEKGDIPEGYSVSREKKERFSLILESASTNQTSMYLCASSPSTGSNYYNEQFFGPGTRLTVL.

This chain connects TRBV5-6 to TRBJ2-7; 13 nucleotides line up with TRBD2. The CDR3 is 15 amino acids. From germline, CDR1 is SGHDT and CDR2 YYEEEE. With 3 bases clipped from V and 3 bases from J, the junction kept 3 bases outside the gene matches. The DNA for the CDR3 is TGTGCCAGCAGCTCCGGACTAGCGGGAGACTACGAGCAGTACTTC. This codes for CASSSGLAGDYEQYF.

The V and J genes are TRBV29-1 and TRBJ2-1; 10 nucleotides match TRBD2. Germline CDR1 SQVTM, CDR2 ANQGSEA. J gave up 8 bases and V 1 base, and 8 bases lay outside the gene matches. CDR3 length equals 15 residues. The CDR3 sequence is CSVEGQGLAGDEQFF. CDR3 in DNA: TGCAGCGTTGAAGGTCAGGGCCTAGCGGGAGATGAGCAGTTCTTC.

DNA of the CDR3: TGCGCCAGCAGCTTGTATACAGGGGCGCTGACTGAAGCTTTCTTT. This sequence encodes CASSLYTGALTEAFF. This chain joins TRBV5-1 and TRBJ1-1, with 7 bases fitting TRBD1. This CDR3 contains 15 residues. Germline V gene lookup returns CDR1 SGHRS and CDR2 YFSETQ. V was pared by 1 base and J by 5 bases, with 8 bases of the junction left unmatched. The full variable domain, with the rest looked up from reference TRBV5-1 and TRBJ1-1, is KAGVTQTPRYLIKTRGQQVTLSCSPISGHRSVSWYQQTPGQGLQFLFEYFSETQRNKGNFPGRFSGRQFSNSRSEMNVSTLELGDSALYLCASSLYTGALTEAFFGQGTRLTVV.

This clone was seen a handful of times. The chain joins TRBV7-8 to TRBJ1-5; TRBD1 aligns across 7 bases. In germline, CDR1 is SGHVS, CDR2 FQNEAQ. This CDR3 is built from 14 residues. Trimming at V came to 5 bases and at J to 9 bases, leaving 10 bases not matched to a gene. CDR3 residues: CASSTSQGIWPQHF. CDR3 nucleotides: TGTGCCAGCAGCACCTCACAGGGGATTTGGCCCCAGCATTTT.

In this sample, this clone turned up a few times. The chain links TRBV27 to TRBJ1-1; 7 bases align to TRBD1. There are 15 residues in the CDR3. Germline V gene sequence: CDR1 MNHEY, CDR2 SMNVEV (reference sequence). V was clipped by 1 base and J by 7 bases; unmatched bases: 9. The CDR3 DNA follows: TGTGCCAGCAGTTTATACCTGGACAGGAAAAATGAAGCTTTCTTT. Translated, it gives CASSLYLDRKNEAFF.

This clone turned up a few times. One junction end disagrees with the germline gene, perhaps due to a read error. The chain combines TRBV2 with TRBJ2-7; D is unresolved. The germline V gene encodes CDR1 SNHLY and CDR2 FYNNEI. This CDR3 comprises 12 residues. The CDR3 loop reads CASSDAPREKYF. DNA of the CDR3: TGTGCCAGCAGTGATGCTCCCCGCGAGAAGTACTTC.